This TCR beta chain was recorded in a study of patients and donors after allogeneic stem cell transplantation. In this sample, this clonotype turned up a few times. This CDR3 comprises 16 residues. V gave up 6 bases and J gave up 4 bases, with 21 bases separating them. Germline CDR1 is MDHEN and CDR2 is SYDVKM. TCRdb independently ran MiXCR on the RT-PCR reads; one entry per CDR3 protein. The sample yields approximately 38,000 distinct CDR3 sequences, roughly 29% seen once. The sequence was collected from a human donor who was either an allogeneic HSCT recipient or a stem cell or donor lymphocyte infusion donor (not recorded which). It is not recorded whose cells these are; they may come from a transplant donor. The sample was blood, either unsorted or a sorted T cell fraction (not recorded which). The J gene is TRBJ1-2, the V gene TRBV28, with a possible D match to TRBD1 (6 bases). This CDR3 is CASSHSTGLHFYGYTF. Here the CDR3 DNA reads TGTGCCAGCAGCCACTCCACAGGGCTGCACTTCTATGGCTACACCTTC.